This T cell receptor (beta chain) was observed in a study of low-dose radiotherapy and immunotherapy resistance in tumors. At the level of the study: A dose of 0.5 Gy per fraction was delivered to Cohort 1 every 2 weeks, for a total of 6.5 Gy. 1 Gy per fraction was delivered to Cohort 2 every two weeks, for 13 Gy total over 26 weeks.

Regarding time point: before trial treatment. As their treatment, donors received nivolumab, ipilimumab, aspirin, low-dose cyclophosphamide and low-dose radiotherapy. Covering alpha and beta chains, TRAV- and TRBV-specific primers were used for the first-strand cDNA. With a V-primer adapter and a constant-region primer, TCRs were amplified for about 19 PCR cycles. After the mRNA was isolated, it was amplified using in vitro transcription. TCRdb reprocessed the reads with MiXCR, giving one entry per CDR3 protein. In the table there are roughly 60,000 distinct CDR3 sequences, almost 25% of which are singletons. The CDR3 sequence is 11 residues long. Germline V CDR1 and CDR2: LNHDA, SQIVND (reference sequence). Trimming removed 6 bases from V and 9 bases from J; junction bases left unmatched: 1.

Sequencing was performed on PBMCs, taken before treatment. The sequence came from a male donor with prostate cancer. The rearrangement uses TRBV19 and TRBJ2-1; 8 bases are shared with TRBD2. The CDR3 region has the DNA TGTGCCAGTAGCGCGGGGGGTGAGCAGTTCTTC. Translated, it gives CASSAGGEQFF.